Below are 5 T cell receptor beta chains sequenced from a single sample in a study of T cells after yellow fever vaccination. One entry per CDR3 protein results from TCRdb running MiXCR on the 5' RACE reads. The sample gives approximately 260,000 distinct CDR3 sequences, roughly 13% of which show up once; around 0.49% is in the top ten. The sample in question was CD4+ T cells sorted from PBMCs, obtained 45 days after the yellow fever booster vaccination. The receptors derive from a man younger than 40 who received the YFV17D yellow fever vaccine.

V is TRBV7-2 and J is TRBJ2-7; perhaps TRBD2 as D (5 bases). This CDR3 spans 14 amino acids. Germline lookup yields CDR1 SGHTA and CDR2 FQGNSA. V was pared by 7 bases and J by 5 bases, with 18 bases between. The CDR3 sequence is CASTTGLTAHEQYF. In DNA, the CDR3 is TGTGCCAGCACCACGGGATTAACTGCCCACGAGCAGTACTTC.

The sample holds a few counts of this clonotype. The chain joins TRBV29-1 to TRBJ1-1; no clear D. The germline gives CDR1 SQVTM, CDR2 ANQGSEA. The CDR3 is made up of 12 amino acids. V dropped 4 bases and J dropped 0 bases, with 6 bases sitting between them. The CDR3 reads CSVARLNTEAFF. The CDR3 nucleotides read TGCAGCGTTGCCCGGCTGAACACTGAAGCTTTCTTT.

The J gene is TRBJ1-1, the V gene TRBV29-1; D possibly corresponds to TRBD1 (5 bases). CDR3 size: 13 residues. V shed 4 bases and J shed 1 base, with 10 bases lying between them. CDR1 is SQVTM and CDR2 is ANQGSEA in the germline V gene. The CDR3 DNA follows: TGCAGCGTTGTGCCAGGGAGGAACACTGAAGCTTTCTTT. Protein: CSVVPGRNTEAFF.

This clonotype occurred a few times. The CDR3 coding sequence is TGTGCCAGCACCTCCAGGACGGGAAACACCGGGGAGCTGTTTTTT. It specifies CASTSRTGNTGELFF. The chain links TRBV2 to TRBJ2-2, with D perhaps TRBD2 (5 bases). This CDR3 is built from 15 residues. Trimming removed 7 bases from V and 2 bases from J, with 14 bases in between. Germline assignment: CDR1 SNHLY and CDR2 FYNNEI.

The genes are TRBV12-5 and TRBJ2-7; D ambiguous. CDR1 is LGHNT and CDR2 is FRNRAP in the germline V gene. The CDR3 extends over 13 amino acids. Trimming removed 0 bases from V and 0 bases from J, with 3 bases in between. The CDR3 coding sequence is TGTGCTAGTGGTTTGGTACTCTCCTACGAGCAGTACTTC. Translating it yields CASGLVLSYEQYF.